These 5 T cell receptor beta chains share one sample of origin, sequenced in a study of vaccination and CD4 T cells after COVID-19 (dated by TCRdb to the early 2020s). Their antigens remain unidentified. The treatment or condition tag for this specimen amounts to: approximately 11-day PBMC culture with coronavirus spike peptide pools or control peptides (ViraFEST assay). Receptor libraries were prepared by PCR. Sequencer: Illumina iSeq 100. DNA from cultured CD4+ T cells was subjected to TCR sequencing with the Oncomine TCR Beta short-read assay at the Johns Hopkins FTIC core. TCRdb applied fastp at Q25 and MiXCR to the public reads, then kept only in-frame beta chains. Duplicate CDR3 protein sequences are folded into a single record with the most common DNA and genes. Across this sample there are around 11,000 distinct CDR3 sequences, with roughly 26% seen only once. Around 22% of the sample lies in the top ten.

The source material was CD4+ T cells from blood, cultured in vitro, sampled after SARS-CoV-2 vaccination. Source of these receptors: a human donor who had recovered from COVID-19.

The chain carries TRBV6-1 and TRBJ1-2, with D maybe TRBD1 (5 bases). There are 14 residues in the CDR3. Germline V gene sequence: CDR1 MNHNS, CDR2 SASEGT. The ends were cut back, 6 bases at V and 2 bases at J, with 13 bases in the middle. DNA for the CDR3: TGTGCCAGCAGCCGGGACGGCGGAAACTATGGCTACACCTTC. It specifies CASSRDGGNYGYTF.

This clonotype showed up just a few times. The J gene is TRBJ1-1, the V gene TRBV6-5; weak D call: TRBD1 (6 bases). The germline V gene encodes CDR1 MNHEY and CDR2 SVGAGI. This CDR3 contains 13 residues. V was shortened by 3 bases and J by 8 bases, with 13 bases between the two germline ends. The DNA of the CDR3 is TGTGCCAGCAGTTATGGGATGGGGGCGGAAGCTTTCTTT. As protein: CASSYGMGAEAFF.

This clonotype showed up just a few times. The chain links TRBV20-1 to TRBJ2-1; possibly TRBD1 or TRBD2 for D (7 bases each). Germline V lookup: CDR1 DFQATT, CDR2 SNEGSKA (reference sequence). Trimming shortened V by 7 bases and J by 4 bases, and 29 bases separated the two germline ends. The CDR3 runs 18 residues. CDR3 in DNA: TGCAGTGTTCCTGGGGGGGGCTGGGCTAGGGGACAGTACAATGAGCAGTTCTTC. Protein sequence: CSVPGGGWARGQYNEQFF.

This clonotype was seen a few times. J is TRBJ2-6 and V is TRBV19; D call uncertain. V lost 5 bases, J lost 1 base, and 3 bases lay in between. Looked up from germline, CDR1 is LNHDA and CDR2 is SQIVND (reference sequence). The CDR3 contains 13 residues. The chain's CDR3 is CASSGSGANVLTF. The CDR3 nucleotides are TGTGCCAGTAGTGGTTCTGGGGCCAACGTCCTGACTTTC. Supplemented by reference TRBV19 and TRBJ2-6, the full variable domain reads DGGITQSPKYLFRKEGQNVTLSCEQNLNHDAMYWYRQDPGQGLRLIYYSQIVNDFQKGDIAEGYSVSREKKESFPLTVTSAQKNPTAFYLCASSGSGANVLTFGAGSRLTVL.

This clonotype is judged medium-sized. The CDR3 DNA reads TGTGCCAGCAGCCCATCCTCGGATGAGCAGTTCTTC. Translating gives CASSPSSDEQFF. The chain couples TRBV7-3 to TRBJ2-1; D uncertain. Looked up from germline, CDR1 is SGHTA and CDR2 is FQGTGA. The CDR3 runs to 12 residues. The V gene lost 5 bases and the J gene lost 8 bases, with 10 bases spanning the gap.